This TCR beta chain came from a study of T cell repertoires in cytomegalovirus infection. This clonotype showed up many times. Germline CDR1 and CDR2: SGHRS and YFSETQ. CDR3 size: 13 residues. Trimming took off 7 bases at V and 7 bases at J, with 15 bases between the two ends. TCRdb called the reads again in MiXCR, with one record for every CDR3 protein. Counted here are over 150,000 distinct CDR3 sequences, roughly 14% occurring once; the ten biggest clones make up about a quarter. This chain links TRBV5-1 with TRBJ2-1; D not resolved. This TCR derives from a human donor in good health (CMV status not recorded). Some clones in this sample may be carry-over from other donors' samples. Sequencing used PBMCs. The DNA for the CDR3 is TGCGCCAGCGGACCACAAGGAGTAAATGAGCAGTTCTTC. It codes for CASGPQGVNEQFF.